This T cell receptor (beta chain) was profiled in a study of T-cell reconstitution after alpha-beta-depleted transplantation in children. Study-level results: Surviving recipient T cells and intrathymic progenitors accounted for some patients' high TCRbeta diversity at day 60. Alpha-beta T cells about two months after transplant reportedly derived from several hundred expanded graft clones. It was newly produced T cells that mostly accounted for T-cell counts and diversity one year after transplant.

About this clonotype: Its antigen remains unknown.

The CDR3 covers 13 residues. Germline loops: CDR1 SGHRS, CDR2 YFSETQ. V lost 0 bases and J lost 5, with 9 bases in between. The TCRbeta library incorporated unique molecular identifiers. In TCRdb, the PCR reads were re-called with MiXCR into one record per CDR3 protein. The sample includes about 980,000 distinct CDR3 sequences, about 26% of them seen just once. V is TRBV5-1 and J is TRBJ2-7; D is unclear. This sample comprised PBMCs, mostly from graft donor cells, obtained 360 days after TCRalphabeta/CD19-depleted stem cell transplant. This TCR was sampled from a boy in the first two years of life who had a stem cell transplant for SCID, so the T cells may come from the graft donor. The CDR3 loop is CASSLAPFDEQYF. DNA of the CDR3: TGCGCCAGCAGCTTGGCACCATTTGACGAGCAGTACTTC.